This TCR beta chain was sequenced for a study of a mutant IDH1 vaccine in newly diagnosed glioma. The overall study: Pretreatment consisted of radiotherapy, temozolomide, or both, with most receiving both.

The CDR3 spans 13 residues. V lost 4 bases and J lost 8, with 15 bases in between. The V gene's germline CDR1 is SGDLS and CDR2 YYNGEE. Study-level points and caveats: Pseudoprogression appeared unlinked to shifts in leading peripheral T cell clonotypes.

Time point described: week 11, during vaccination. What each vaccine dose contained was 300 ug of mutant IDH1 20-mer peptide, accompanied by topical imiquimod. This clone showed up just once. The antigen remains unidentified. Measured with immunoSEQ multiplex PCR; TCRdb has only the in-frame clones, and not every one. The sample gives about 52,000 clones, over 75% of which show up once; over 2% is in the top ten. This receptor was obtained from a middle-aged man with glioma. This specimen was PBMCs, taken from a glioma patient whose treatment included an IDH1 peptide vaccine. The chain carries TRBV9 and TRBJ1-2; D remains unclear. CDR3 DNA sequence: TGTGCCAGCAGCAAAGAATTCGAGGGAGGCTACACCTTC. This sequence encodes CASSKEFEGGYTF. Variable domain in full (rest from reference TRBV9 and TRBJ1-2): DSGVTQTPKHLITATGQRVTLRCSPRSGDLSVYWYQQSLDQGLQFLIQYYNGEERAKGNILERFSAQQFPDLHSELNLSSLELGDSALYFCASSKEFEGGYTFGSGTRLTVV.